This entry lists 4 T cell receptor beta chains sequenced from one sample in a study of blood T cell repertoires in COVID-19. The data were produced by immunoSEQ multiplex PCR, yet TCRdb's version contains in-frame clones alone and is incomplete. This table holds some 80,000 clones, 75% to 85% found once. Sequencing was performed on peripheral blood. The receptors come from a man in his fifties with COVID-19, enrolled during active disease.

The chain combines TRBV4-1 with TRBJ2-5; 7 bases map to TRBD2. From germline, CDR1 is MGHRA and CDR2 YSYEKL. The CDR3 has 14 residues. V was clipped by 9 bases and J by 5 bases; unmatched bases: 12. CDR3 amino acids: CARDFSGSRETQYF. The CDR3 nucleotides read TGCGCCAGAGACTTTAGCGGGTCCAGGGAGACCCAGTACTTC.

This sequence joins TRBV7-9 and TRBJ2-1, with TRBD2 matching 12 bases. This CDR3 has 15 residues. With 4 bases clipped from V and 6 bases from J, the junction kept 4 bases outside the gene matches. Per the germline V gene, CDR1 is SEHNR and CDR2 is FQNEAQ (reference sequence). The CDR3 DNA reads TGTGCCAGCAGCTACTCTAGCGGGAGGGGCAATGAGCAGTTCTTC. Amino acid sequence: CASSYSSGRGNEQFF. The whole variable domain, filled in from reference TRBV7-9 and TRBJ2-1, reads DTGVSQNPRHKITKRGQNVTFRCDPISEHNRLYWYRQTLGQGPEFLTYFQNEAQLEKSRLLSDRFSAERPKGSFSTLEIQRTEQGDSAMYLCASSYSSGRGNEQFFGPGTRLTVL.

This rearrangement joins TRBV2 to TRBJ2-7, with D maybe TRBD1 (5 bases). CDR1 and CDR2 (germline): SNHLY, FYNNEI. V was pared by 6 bases and J by 4 bases, with 13 bases between. CDR3 length: 13 residues. CDR3 DNA: TGTGCCAGCAGCGCCAGGGCAGCGTACGAGCAGTACTTC. Translation: CASSARAAYEQYF.

The chain combines TRBV6-5 with TRBJ1-2; D is undetermined. The CDR3 has 14 residues. Per the germline V gene, CDR1 is MNHEY and CDR2 is SVGAGI. With 5 bases removed from V and 2 bases from J, the gap between germline ends came to 12 bases. CDR3 amino acids: CASSPGSANYGYTF. Here the CDR3 DNA reads TGTGCCAGCAGTCCCGGGAGCGCCAACTATGGCTACACCTTC.